A single sample is the source of the 2 T cell receptor beta chains below, sequenced in a study of blood T cell repertoires in COVID-19. Libraries were prepared by immunoSEQ multiplex PCR; TCRdb keeps only in-frame clonotypes and omits some of them. The sample yields some 130,000 clones, 84% seen once. Sequencing was carried out using peripheral blood. Every receptor here comes from a man between 60 and 75 years old with acute or convalescent COVID-19.

The chain links TRBV6-6 to TRBJ2-7; tentative D call: TRBD2 (7 bases). In germline, CDR1 is MNHNY, CDR2 SVGAGI (reference sequence). This CDR3 contains 12 residues. Deletions cut 6 bases from V and 7 bases from J, with 13 bases between. The CDR3 is CASSLGGGEQYF. The CDR3 bases are TGTGCCAGCAGCCTAGGGGGGGGAGAGCAGTACTTC.

The rearrangement joins TRBV29-1 to TRBJ2-7; 11 nucleotides align to TRBD1. The CDR3 is made up of 13 amino acids. Germline V gene data show CDR1 as SQVTM and CDR2 as ANQGSEA. Trimming took 7 bases from V and 1 from J; bases not matched to a gene: 3. The CDR3 DNA follows: TGCAGCGGGGGACAGGGGGTTTCCTACGAGCAGTACTTC. Amino acids: CSGGQGVSYEQYF.